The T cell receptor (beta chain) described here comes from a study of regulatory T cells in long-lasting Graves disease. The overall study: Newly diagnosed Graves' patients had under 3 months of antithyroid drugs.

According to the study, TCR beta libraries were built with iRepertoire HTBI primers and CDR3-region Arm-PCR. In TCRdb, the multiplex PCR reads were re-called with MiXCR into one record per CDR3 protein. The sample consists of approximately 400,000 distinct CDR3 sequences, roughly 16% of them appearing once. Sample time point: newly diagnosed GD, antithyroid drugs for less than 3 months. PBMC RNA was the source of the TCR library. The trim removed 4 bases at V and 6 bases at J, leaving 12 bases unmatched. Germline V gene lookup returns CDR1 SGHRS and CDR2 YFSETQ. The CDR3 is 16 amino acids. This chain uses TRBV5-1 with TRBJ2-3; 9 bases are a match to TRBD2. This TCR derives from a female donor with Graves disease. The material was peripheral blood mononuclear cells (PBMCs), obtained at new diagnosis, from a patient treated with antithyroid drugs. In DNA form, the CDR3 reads TGCGCCAGCAGCGGGGCGTTGGGACTAGCAACGGATACGCAGTATTTT. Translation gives CASSGALGLATDTQYF.